One and the same sample provided the 28 T cell receptor beta chains below, sequenced in a study of molecular identifiers for immune sequencing clone quantification. TCRdb fed the PCR reads into MiXCR, producing one record per CDR3 protein. The top ten hold 0.7% to 0.9% of the sample, which has 490,000 or so distinct CDR3 sequences, about 25% seen once. Sequenced input: naive CD8+ T cells from blood, with Jurkat cell RNA spiked in. This sample's subset: FACS-sorted CD8+CD4-CCR7+CD45RA+ naive T cells. The origin of the receptors is a human donor in good health. Some libraries in this study had Jurkat cell RNA spiked in.

The V and J genes are TRBV27 and TRBJ2-1; TRBD1 matches at 7 bases. Trimming cost V 3 bases and J 6 bases; bases outside gene matches: 2. Germline V gene data show CDR1 as MNHEY and CDR2 as SMNVEV (reference sequence). The length of the CDR3 is 13 residues. The CDR3 DNA follows: TGTGCCAGCAGTTTGAGGGGGCCCAATGAGCAGTTCTTC. It codes for CASSLRGPNEQFF.

The gene calls are TRBV9 and TRBJ1-1; 7 positions agree with TRBD1. Trimming at V came to 2 bases and at J to 4 bases, leaving 2 bases not matched to a gene. Germline V gene lookup returns CDR1 SGDLS and CDR2 YYNGEE. The CDR3 is made up of 13 amino acids. The DNA of the CDR3 is TGTGCCAGCAGCGTCAGGGGGGCCACTGAAGCTTTCTTT. This encodes CASSVRGATEAFF.

This clonotype was detected ten times or more. This rearrangement joins TRBV25-1 to TRBJ2-7; weak D call: TRBD1 (6 bases). Trimming removed 2 bases at V and 3 bases at J, with 8 bases between. Per germline, CDR1 MGHDK and CDR2 SYGVNS. The CDR3 is made up of 13 amino acids. In DNA form, the CDR3 reads TGTGCCAGCAGTGAACAGGGGAACTACGAGCAGTACTTC. This sequence encodes CASSEQGNYEQYF.

There are many counts of this clonotype. The chain carries TRBV11-1 and TRBJ2-7; 8 bases agree with TRBD2. The CDR3 extends over 14 amino acids. Looked up from germline, CDR1 is SGHAT and CDR2 is FQDESV (reference sequence). V trimming: 3 bases; J trimming: 7 bases; junction bases outside the gene matches: 8. CDR3 residues: CASSFGSGMGEQYF. For the CDR3, the DNA is TGTGCCAGCAGCTTTGGTAGCGGGATGGGAGAGCAGTACTTC.

A few counts support this clonotype. For the CDR3, the DNA is TGCGCCAGCAGCCACACTAGCGGGGTCCCCTACGAGCAGTACTTC. Translated: CASSHTSGVPYEQYF. The chain is built from TRBV4-3 and TRBJ2-7, with TRBD2 matching over 10 bases. Germline CDR1 reads LGHNA; CDR2 reads YSLEER. V was pared by 3 bases and J by 2 bases, with 4 bases of the junction left unmatched. The CDR3 is 15 residues long.

On this clonotype: One base away lies a much larger clone, so this may be a sequencing read error. The V and J genes are TRBV6-5 and TRBJ1-1; no firm D call. This CDR3 contains 15 residues. CDR1 is MNHEY and CDR2 is SVGAGI in the germline V gene. This CDR3 is CASSYSTLLNIEAFF. In DNA form, the CDR3 reads TGTGCCAGCAGTTACTCGACCCTTCTGAACATTGAAGCTTTCTTT.

This clonotype has only a few counts. The rearrangement joins TRBV7-9 to TRBJ2-7, with D tentatively TRBD1 or TRBD2 (5 bases each). This CDR3 contains 14 residues. The V gene's germline CDR1 is SEHNR and CDR2 FQNEAQ (reference sequence). The V gene lost 5 bases and the J gene lost 5 bases, with 16 bases spanning the gap. For the CDR3, the DNA is TGTGCCAGCAGCCCGTCGGGACGTCCGGACGAGCAGTACTTC. This translates into CASSPSGRPDEQYF.

The chain combines TRBV13 with TRBJ2-1; D is undetermined. Germline V CDR1 and CDR2: PRHDT, FYEKMQ (reference sequence). V was cut by 0 bases and J by 4 bases, with 22 bases left in between. The CDR3 extends over 19 amino acids. CDR3 region: CASSLGEAALNPTYNEQFF. The CDR3 DNA follows: TGTGCCAGCAGCTTAGGCGAGGCCGCTCTTAATCCAACTTACAATGAGCAGTTCTTC.

The J gene is TRBJ2-1, the V gene TRBV24-1, with D possibly TRBD2 on 5 matching bases. The CDR3 loop spans 14 amino acids. V lost 6 bases and J lost 3, with 11 bases in between. Germline CDR1 and CDR2: KGHDR and SFDVKD. In DNA form, the CDR3 reads TGTGCCACCAGTTTAGGGAGAAACTACAATGAGCAGTTCTTC. It translates to CATSLGRNYNEQFF.

With regard to this clonotype: This may be a read error, as it is one base from a much larger clone. This chain joins TRBV12-3 or TRBV12-4 and TRBJ2-3, with TRBD1 matching over 7 bases. Matching the DNA end better, TRBJ1-5 makes the J call doubtful. The CDR3 is made up of 14 amino acids. The CDR3 reads CASSRGGRTDTQHF. In DNA form, the CDR3 reads TGTGCCAGCAGCCGAGGGGGCCGCACAGATACGCAGCATTTT.

The V and J genes are TRBV6-5 and TRBJ1-2; D perhaps matches TRBD1 (6 bases). Trimming took 2 bases from V and 8 from J, leaving 15 bases between them. This CDR3 is 14 amino acids long. Germline V CDR1 and CDR2: MNHEY, SVGAGI. CDR3 amino acids: CASSYGGQAEGYTF. The CDR3 bases are TGTGCCAGCAGTTACGGGGGGCAGGCCGAGGGCTACACCTTC.

This chain joins TRBV29-1 and TRBJ1-3; D is ambiguous. Germline CDR1 and CDR2: SQVTM and ANQGSEA. Trimming removed 3 bases at V and 7 bases at J, with 7 bases between. This CDR3 has 11 amino acids. CDR3 residues: CSVEIDNTIYF. The CDR3 DNA follows: TGCAGCGTTGAGATCGACAACACCATATATTTT.

This clonotype was observed a few times. V gene TRBV6-2 or TRBV6-3 combines with J gene TRBJ1-1; 7 nucleotides agree with TRBD1. V gave up 5 bases and J gave up 0 bases; unmatched junction bases: 6. This CDR3 has 15 residues. Per germline, CDR1 MNHEY and CDR2 SVGEGT. The CDR3 protein is CASSNLGQLNTEAFF. CDR3 coding DNA: TGTGCCAGCAGTAACCTGGGACAGTTGAACACTGAAGCTTTCTTT.

This clonotype was observed a few times. This chain joins TRBV6-5 and TRBJ2-1; a possible D gene is TRBD1 (6 bases). This CDR3 spans 15 amino acids. V was pared by 2 bases and J by 3 bases, with 11 bases between. Germline loops: CDR1 MNHEY, CDR2 SVGAGI. The CDR3 DNA follows: TGTGCCAGCAGTTACCGGGACACCTACTACAATGAGCAGTTCTTC. It translates to CASSYRDTYYNEQFF.

The rearrangement uses TRBV2 and TRBJ2-2; D is possibly TRBD2 (5 bases). Germline CDR1 reads SNHLY; CDR2 reads FYNNEI. The V end was cut by 2 bases, the J end by 6 bases, with 19 bases between. The length of the CDR3 is 17 residues. CDR3 coding DNA: TGTGCCAGCAGTGAACTCCGGGCCCGACGAGGGTCCGGGGAGCTGTTTTTT. As protein: CASSELRARRGSGELFF.

J is TRBJ2-1 and V is TRBV20-1; D possibly corresponds to TRBD2 (5 bases). V was pared by 1 base and J by 8 bases, with 18 bases between. The V gene's germline CDR1 is DFQATT and CDR2 SNEGSKA (reference sequence). The CDR3 is 15 residues long. The chain's CDR3 is CSARASGALYDEQFF. The CDR3 DNA is TGCAGTGCTAGAGCGAGCGGAGCCCTTTACGATGAGCAGTTCTTC.

This clonotype has only a few counts. V usage is TRBV28 and J usage is TRBJ2-2, with TRBD1 as a possible D gene (5 bases). Germline CDR1 MDHEN, CDR2 SYDVKM. This CDR3 has 17 residues. The V end was cut by 6 bases, the J end by 9 bases, with 26 bases between. Here the CDR3 reads CASRPTTTETYNRELFF. In nucleotides, the CDR3 is TGTGCCAGCAGACCGACAACGACAGAGACTTACAACCGGGAGCTGTTTTTT. Full variable domain (missing parts from reference TRBV28 and TRBJ2-2): DVKVTQSSRYLVKRTGEKVFLECVQDMDHENMFWYRQDPGLGLRLIYFSYDVKMKEKGDIPEGYSVSREKKERFSLILESASTNQTSMYLCASRPTTTETYNRELFFGEGSRLTVL.

This clonotype has a handful of counts. CDR3 region: CASSSDYKNSYEQYF. The CDR3 nucleotides read TGTGCCAGCAGTTCGGACTATAAGAACTCCTACGAGCAGTACTTC. The rearrangement uses TRBV6-5 and TRBJ2-7, with a possible D match to TRBD2 (6 bases). The CDR3 extends over 15 amino acids. In germline, CDR1 is MNHEY, CDR2 SVGAGI. The V end lost 4 bases, the J end lost 0 bases, and 13 bases lay between the germline ends.

For this clonotype: A much bigger clone sits one base away, suggesting this may be a read error. J is TRBJ1-1 and V is TRBV2; 7 bases are a match to TRBD1. CDR3 size: 15 residues. Germline loops: CDR1 SNHLY, CDR2 FYNNEI. V was pared by 5 bases and J by 4 bases, with 10 bases of the junction left unmatched. CDR3 nucleotides: TGTGCCAGCAGTCGCTGGGACAGCGGAGGCACTGAAGCTTTCTTT. This translates into CASSRWDSGGTEAFF.

This clonotype has at least ten counts. The chain has TRBV5-1 and TRBJ2-7, with D possibly matching TRBD1 (6 bases). The germline V gene encodes CDR1 SGHRS and CDR2 YFSETQ. The CDR3 length is 15 residues. V dropped 4 bases and J dropped 6 bases, with 20 bases sitting between them. CDR3: CASSPYDGQGSEQYF. CDR3 in DNA: TGCGCCAGCAGCCCCTATGACGGGCAGGGGAGCGAGCAGTACTTC.

This clonotype was counted at least ten times. This chain joins TRBV5-6 and TRBJ2-3, with no clear D. Germline V CDR1 and CDR2: SGHDT, YYEEEE. Deletions cut 0 bases from V and 6 bases from J, with 8 bases between. This CDR3 has 13 residues. The CDR3 sequence: CASSLGSSDTQYF. Written as DNA, the CDR3 is TGTGCCAGCAGCTTGGGCTCATCGGATACGCAGTATTTT. Together with reference TRBV5-6 and TRBJ2-3, the CDR3 gives the full variable domain: DAGVTQSPTHLIKTRGQQVTLRCSPKSGHDTVSWYQQALGQGPQFIFQYYEEEERQRGNFPDRFSGHQFPNYSSELNVNALLLGDSALYLCASSLGSSDTQYFGPGTRLTVL.

The chain carries TRBV12-3 or TRBV12-4 and TRBJ2-1, with D perhaps TRBD1 (5 bases). The length of the CDR3 is 15 residues. The ends were cut back, 4 bases at V and 4 bases at J, with 14 bases in the middle. The CDR3 coding sequence is TGTGCCAGCAGTTACCAGGGTAGGGTTTACAATGAGCAGTTCTTC. The encoded protein is CASSYQGRVYNEQFF.

This clonotype was observed a few times. The rearrangement links TRBV12-3 or TRBV12-4 to TRBJ2-3, with 7 nucleotides matching TRBD1. This CDR3 has 13 amino acids. After removal of 6 bases from V and 6 bases from J, the junction contained 6 bases not matched to a gene. The CDR3 DNA reads TGTGCCAGCAGCGTAGGGGGCCGGGATACGCAGTATTTT. Protein product: CASSVGGRDTQYF.

This clonotype was seen a handful of times. The J gene is TRBJ2-7, the V gene TRBV27; no reliable D call. Trimming took 2 bases from V and 1 from J, leaving 12 bases between them. Germline V CDR1 and CDR2: MNHEY, SMNVEV (reference sequence). CDR3 length equals 15 residues. CDR3 amino acids: CASSLAPDGSYEQYF. The CDR3 region has the DNA TGTGCCAGCAGTTTAGCCCCGGACGGATCCTACGAGCAGTACTTC.

Only a few counts were recorded for this clonotype. This sequence joins TRBV9 and TRBJ2-7, with D perhaps matching TRBD2 (6 bases). The V gene lost 4 bases and the J gene lost 3 bases, with 14 bases spanning the gap. Germline CDR1 is SGDLS and CDR2 is YYNGEE. The CDR3 has 14 residues. The CDR3 bases are TGTGCCAGCAGCCCCCGACTAGGTTTCTACGAGCAGTACTTC. This sequence encodes CASSPRLGFYEQYF.

The gene calls are TRBV6-2 or TRBV6-3 and TRBJ2-2; D remains ambiguous. Germline assignment: CDR1 MNHEY and CDR2 SVGEGT. V lost 3 bases, J lost 1 base, and 6 bases lay in between. This CDR3 comprises 14 residues. In DNA form, the CDR3 reads TGTGCCAGCAGTTATACCGAGAACACCGGGGAGCTGTTTTTT. Protein product: CASSYTENTGELFF.

Details on this clonotype: A read error is likely, as this CDR3 ends without the conserved phenylalanine or tryptophan. No DNA is shown, since the ends of the CDR3 on it are uncertain; the CDR3 is the one TCRdb lists. The chain joins TRBV7-2 to TRBJ1-5; the table's D call, TRBD1, has no DNA check behind it. The V gene's germline CDR1 is SGHTA and CDR2 FQGNSA. The CDR3 has 16 amino acids, counting both end residues. This chain's CDR3 is CASSLISGGGDQPQPL.

This clonotype was picked up a small number of times. DNA for the CDR3: TGTGCCAGAAGCCACCAGGGGTACCTGAACACTGAAGCTTTCTTT. Amino acids: CARSHQGYLNTEAFF. The chain recombines TRBV5-3 with TRBJ1-1, with TRBD1 as a possible D gene (6 bases). TRBV5-3 is known as an ORF, though its function is uncertain. The CDR3 extends over 15 amino acids. V lost 4 bases and J 0 bases, leaving 13 bases between the germline ends.